This T cell receptor (beta chain) was identified during a study of T cells in Graves' hyperthyroidism and ophthalmopathy. Study-wide results and limits: Most clonotypes expanded in thyroid above 0.001 were likewise present in blood. The model identified upcoming ophthalmopathy a median approximately six months ahead of onset.

Fresh 10 ml peripheral blood yielded PBMCs. From RNA transcripts, TCR beta CDR3 regions were amplified. The TCR CDR3 was amplified in a first-round RT-PCR using the HTBI primer set. TCRdb used MiXCR to reprocess the multiplex PCR reads, holding one entry per CDR3 protein. The sample has 250,000 to 300,000 distinct CDR3 sequences, around 15% seen once. The V gene lost 10 bases and the J gene lost 2 bases, with 18 bases spanning the gap. The CDR3 runs to 14 residues. Germline V gene data show CDR1 as MNHEY and CDR2 as SVGEGT. This clonotype appeared a few times. Its antigen is not known. Sequenced input: blood. The sequence was obtained from a woman in her sixties or seventies with Graves' ophthalmopathy. The chain has TRBV6-2 or TRBV6-3 and TRBJ2-7, with D possibly being TRBD1 (7 bases). CDR3: CATRQGGTAYEQYF. The CDR3 nucleotides read TGTGCCACCAGACAGGGAGGTACTGCCTACGAGCAGTACTTC.